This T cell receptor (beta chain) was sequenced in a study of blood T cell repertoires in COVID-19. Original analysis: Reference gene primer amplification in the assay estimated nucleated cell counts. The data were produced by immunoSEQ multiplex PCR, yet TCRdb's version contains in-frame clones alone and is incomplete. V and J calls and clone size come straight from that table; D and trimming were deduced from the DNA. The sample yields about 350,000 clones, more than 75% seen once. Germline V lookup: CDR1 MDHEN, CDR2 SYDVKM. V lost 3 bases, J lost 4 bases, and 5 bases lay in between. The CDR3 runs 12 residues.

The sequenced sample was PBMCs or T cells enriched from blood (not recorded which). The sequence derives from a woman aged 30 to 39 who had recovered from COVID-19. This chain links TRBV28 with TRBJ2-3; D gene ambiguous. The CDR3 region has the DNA TGTGCCAGCAGTTTTGGCTCAGATACGCAGTATTTT. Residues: CASSFGSDTQYF. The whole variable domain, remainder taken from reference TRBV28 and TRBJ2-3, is DVKVTQSSRYLVKRTGEKVFLECVQDMDHENMFWYRQDPGLGLRLIYFSYDVKMKEKGDIPEGYSVSREKKERFSLILESASTNQTSMYLCASSFGSDTQYFGPGTRLTVL.